The 24 T cell receptor beta chains given below trace back to one sample, sequenced in a study of blood T cells in healthy people across ages. Next came a second PCR, run for about 7 to 12 cycles, which used a sample-barcoded 5' primer along with a J-beta primer mix. TCRdb reanalysed the 5' RACE reads using MiXCR and keeps one entry per CDR3 protein. The sample consists of 1,100,000 or so distinct CDR3 sequences, 40% to 50% of them appearing once. Material: blood. These receptors all come from a woman aged 55-70 years in good health.

The chain is built from TRBV19 and TRBJ1-4; 7 positions agree with TRBD1. V was pared by 6 bases and J by 0 bases, with 7 bases of the junction left unmatched. Germline V gene sequence: CDR1 LNHDA, CDR2 SQIVND (reference sequence). This CDR3 contains 16 residues. The CDR3 nucleotides read TGTGCCAGTAGCAATCTCGGGACAGCAACTAATGAAAAACTGTTTTTT. Protein: CASSNLGTATNEKLFF.

On this clonotype itself: One end of the junction fails to match germline, which may point to a read error. The chain combines TRBV27 with TRBJ1-2, with TRBD1 matching over 8 bases. The V gene's germline CDR1 is MNHEY and CDR2 SMNVEV (reference sequence). The CDR3 has 15 amino acids. The CDR3 DNA reads as TGTGTCAGCAGCCTCGGGCACCGGACAGGGCATGGCTACACCTTC. This translates into CVSSLGHRTGHGYTF.

The chain employs TRBV19 and TRBJ2-3, with 12 bases fitting TRBD2. The CDR3 has 15 residues. Germline loops: CDR1 LNHDA, CDR2 SQIVND (reference sequence). The ends lost 5 bases at V and 4 bases at J; junction bases unmatched: 4. The CDR3 loop reads CASSATSGSADTQYF. DNA for the CDR3: TGTGCCAGTAGTGCGACTAGCGGGAGCGCAGATACGCAGTATTTT.

This clonotype was picked up a small number of times. The rearrangement links TRBV14 to TRBJ2-3; no clear D gene. The CDR3 loop spans 16 amino acids. Germline V gives CDR1 SGHDN, CDR2 FVKESK. V lost 0 bases and J lost 6, with 16 bases in between. The CDR3 sequence is CASSQDIGRSGDTQYF. CDR3 nucleotide sequence: TGTGCCAGCAGCCAAGATATCGGCCGTTCAGGCGATACGCAGTATTTT.

This clonotype came up a few times. The chain is built from TRBV7-2 and TRBJ2-3; D is ambiguous. Trimming removed 6 bases from V and 12 bases from J, with 13 bases in between. Germline V lookup: CDR1 SGHTA, CDR2 FQGNSA. The CDR3 runs to 11 residues. This CDR3 is CASRSLGFQYF. CDR3 bases: TGTGCCAGCAGGAGTCTCGGTTTTCAGTATTTT.

Only a few counts were recorded for this clonotype. The chain recombines TRBV12-3 or TRBV12-4 with TRBJ2-3, with 11 bases matching TRBD2. The ends lost 5 bases at V and 2 bases at J; junction bases unmatched: 6. The CDR3 is 16 amino acids. CDR3 bases: TGTGCCAGCAGTCCGGGACTAGCGGCTACCACAGATACGCAGTATTTT. Protein product: CASSPGLAATTDTQYF.

This clonotype was counted between two and nine times. The chain combines TRBV4-1 with TRBJ2-7, with D hard to call. Germline CDR1 is MGHRA and CDR2 is YSYEKL. V gave up 0 bases and J gave up 9 bases, with 12 bases separating them. The CDR3 is 13 residues long. In nucleotides, the CDR3 is TGCGCCAGCAGCCAAGAGGTAGGGTTTGGGCAGTACTTC. Translating it yields CASSQEVGFGQYF.

This clonotype has just one count. The chain combines TRBV6-1 with TRBJ2-1, with D possibly being TRBD2 (5 bases). The CDR3 runs to 16 residues. CDR1 is MNHNS, CDR2 SASEGT, per germline. V lost 3 bases to trimming and J lost 7 bases, with 19 bases between them. The CDR3 DNA sequence: TGTGCCAGCAGTGAGAGCCTAGCCCCGAAGTTGAATGAGCAGTTCTTC. This gives the protein CASSESLAPKLNEQFF.

The V gene is TRBV7-2, the J gene TRBJ2-3; weak D call: TRBD2 (5 bases). This CDR3 contains 13 residues. Looked up from germline, CDR1 is SGHTA and CDR2 is FQGNSA. V gave up 8 bases and J gave up 1 base, with 10 bases separating them. CDR3: CASEGMGTDTQYF. Written as DNA, the CDR3 is TGTGCCAGCGAGGGAATGGGCACAGATACGCAGTATTTT. Drawing the rest from reference TRBV7-2 and TRBJ2-3, the complete variable domain is GAGVSQSPSNKVTEKGKDVELRCDPISGHTALYWYRQSLGQGLEFLIYFQGNSAPDKSGLPSDRFSAERTGGSVSTLTIQRTQQEDSAVYLCASEGMGTDTQYFGPGTRLTVL.

A few counts support this clonotype. The J gene is TRBJ1-6, the V gene TRBV6-5, with D unresolved. Trimming shortened V by 7 bases and J by 9 bases, and 10 bases separated the two germline ends. CDR1 MNHEY and CDR2 SVGAGI come from the germline V gene. The CDR3 extends over 12 amino acids. The CDR3 region is CASTTGGSPLHF. The DNA for the CDR3 is TGTGCCAGCACCACTGGCGGTTCACCCCTCCACTTT.

This clonotype was recorded once. The V gene is TRBV2, the J gene TRBJ2-7; the D gene is possibly TRBD1 (6 bases). Trimming removed 5 bases at V and 4 bases at J, with 18 bases between. CDR3 size: 15 residues. The germline CDR1 and CDR2 sequences are SNHLY and FYNNEI. The DNA of the CDR3 is TGTGCCAGCAGTTACCTCGGACAGAATTTATACGAGCAGTACTTC. Protein sequence: CASSYLGQNLYEQYF.

There are many counts of this clonotype. V gene TRBV20-1 combines with J gene TRBJ2-3; D gene ambiguous. The V end lost 7 bases, the J end lost 5 bases, and 13 bases lay between the germline ends. Germline CDR1 DFQATT, CDR2 SNEGSKA (reference sequence). The CDR3 is 12 residues long. The CDR3 sequence is CSVAATGDTQYF. In DNA, the CDR3 is TGCAGTGTGGCCGCTACCGGAGATACGCAGTATTTT.

The gene calls are TRBV29-1 and TRBJ2-5, with D maybe TRBD1 (6 bases). Germline CDR1 is SQVTM and CDR2 is ANQGSEA. V was pared by 5 bases and J by 5 bases, with 18 bases between. CDR3 length: 14 amino acids. The CDR3 loop is CSVQGRRPGETQYF. The CDR3 DNA reads TGCAGCGTTCAGGGGCGGCGACCAGGGGAGACCCAGTACTTC.

V gene TRBV24-1 combines with J gene TRBJ2-1; no clear D gene. CDR3 length equals 14 residues. V was clipped by 3 bases and J by 6 bases, with 11 bases between them. Germline CDR1 is KGHDR and CDR2 is SFDVKD. The CDR3 protein is CATSDPDEFNEQFF. The CDR3, as DNA: TGTGCCACCAGTGATCCCGACGAGTTCAATGAGCAGTTCTTC.

About this clonotype: One junction end disagrees with the germline gene, perhaps due to a read error. The chain recombines TRBV24-1 with TRBJ1-2; a weak D match, TRBD1 (5 bases). The CDR3 is 14 residues long. Germline-derived CDR1 and CDR2 are KGHDR and SFDVKD. The CDR3 DNA sequence: TGTGCCACCCGTGAGATTGGACAAAACTATGGCTACACCTTC. Translating gives CATREIGQNYGYTF.

CDR3 sequence reads: CASSPPPYLDPVPTDTQYF. The CDR3 DNA reads TGTGCCAGCAGCCCCCCCCCGTATTTGGACCCAGTACCCACAGATACGCAGTATTTT. The V and J genes are TRBV28 and TRBJ2-3, with no clear D. CDR1 MDHEN and CDR2 SYDVKM come from the germline V gene. V gave up 6 bases and J gave up 2 bases, with 27 bases separating them. There are 19 residues in the CDR3.

The rearrangement uses TRBV5-5 and TRBJ2-5, with D perhaps TRBD1 or TRBD2 (5 bases each). The DNA end is more similar to TRBJ2-4, so the J call may be wrong. Per the germline V gene, CDR1 is SGHKS and CDR2 is YYEKEE (reference sequence). The CDR3 has 16 amino acids. The CDR3 sequence: CASSLFRDLLKNIQYF. CDR3 in DNA: TGTGCCAGCAGCTTGTTCCGGGACCTACTAAAAAACATTCAGTACTTC.

The count of this clonotype is one. The V gene is TRBV29-1, the J gene TRBJ2-3; D unclear. V was shortened by 6 bases and J by 1 base, with 8 bases between the two germline ends. The CDR3 has 12 amino acids. Germline assignment: CDR1 SQVTM and CDR2 ANQGSEA. The CDR3 is CSVLLGTDTQYF. CDR3 DNA: TGCAGCGTGCTGCTTGGCACAGATACGCAGTATTTT.

The chain recombines TRBV13 with TRBJ2-5; the D gene is possibly TRBD2 (5 bases). V was cut by 5 bases and J by 3 bases, with 13 bases left in between. Germline V gene sequence: CDR1 PRHDT, CDR2 FYEKMQ (reference sequence). The CDR3 totals 14 residues. CDR3 sequence: CASSPGLTKETQYF. CDR3 nucleotides: TGTGCCAGCAGCCCCGGACTTACGAAAGAGACCCAGTACTTC.

This chain links TRBV30 with TRBJ2-3; D not resolved. This CDR3 has 14 residues. With 0 bases removed from V and 2 bases from J, the gap between germline ends came to 9 bases. CDR1 is GTSNPN, CDR2 SVGIG, per germline (reference sequence). CDR3 coding DNA: TGTGCCTGGAGTGTGGGAAGGTACACAGATACGCAGTATTTT. Amino acid sequence: CAWSVGRYTDTQYF.

In the case of this clonotype: A clone one base away is much larger, so this may be a read error. CDR3 coding DNA: TGCGTCAGCAGCTTGGTTCTAGGCGGGAGCACAGATACGCAGTATTTT. It translates to CVSSLVLGGSTDTQYF. This chain links TRBV5-1 with TRBJ2-3, with D perhaps TRBD2 (5 bases). CDR3 length equals 16 residues. Germline loops: CDR1 SGHRS, CDR2 YFSETQ.

This clonotype has more than one count but fewer than ten. The chain employs TRBV2 and TRBJ1-2, with D maybe TRBD1 (5 bases). V lost 7 bases, J lost 0 bases, and 12 bases lay in between. Germline loops: CDR1 SNHLY, CDR2 FYNNEI. The CDR3 spans 14 residues. Written as DNA, the CDR3 is TGTGCCAGCAAACGGGGCGATACTAACTATGGCTACACCTTC. Amino acids: CASKRGDTNYGYTF.

The chain links TRBV12-3 or TRBV12-4 to TRBJ2-5, with a possible D match to TRBD2 (5 bases). CDR3 length equals 14 residues. The V gene lost 6 bases and the J gene lost 11 bases, with 22 bases spanning the gap. The CDR3 protein is CASSTGPVASEQYF. For the CDR3, the DNA is TGTGCCAGCAGCACCGGACCCGTAGCGAGTGAGCAGTACTTC.

This clonotype was recorded once. The CDR3 sequence is CSARDGAGPGDWYF. CDR3 bases: TGCAGTGCTAGAGATGGGGCAGGCCCAGGAGATTGGTACTTC. The chain combines TRBV20-1 with TRBJ2-7, with D tentatively TRBD1 (5 bases). V lost 0 bases to trimming and J lost 12 bases, with 21 bases between them. In germline, CDR1 is DFQATT, CDR2 SNEGSKA (reference sequence). This CDR3 is 14 amino acids long.